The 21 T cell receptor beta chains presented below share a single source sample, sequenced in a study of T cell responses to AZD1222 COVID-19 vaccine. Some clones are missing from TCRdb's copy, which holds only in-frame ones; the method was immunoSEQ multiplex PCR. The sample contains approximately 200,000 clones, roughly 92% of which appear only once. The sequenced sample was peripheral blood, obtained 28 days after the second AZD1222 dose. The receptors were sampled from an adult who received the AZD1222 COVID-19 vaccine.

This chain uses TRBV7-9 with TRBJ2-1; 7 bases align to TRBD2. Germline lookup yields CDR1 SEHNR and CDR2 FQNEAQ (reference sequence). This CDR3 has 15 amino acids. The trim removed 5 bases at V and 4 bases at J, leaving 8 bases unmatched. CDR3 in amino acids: CASSPRWGGYNEQFF. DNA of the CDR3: TGTGCCAGCAGCCCCCGCTGGGGGGGTTACAATGAGCAGTTCTTC.

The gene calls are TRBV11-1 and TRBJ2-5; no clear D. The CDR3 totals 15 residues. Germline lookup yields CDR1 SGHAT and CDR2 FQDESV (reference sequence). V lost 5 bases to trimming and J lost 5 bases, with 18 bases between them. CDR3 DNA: TGTGCCAGCAGCCCGTTGGAAGGCCTGGGGGAGACCCAGTACTTC. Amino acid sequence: CASSPLEGLGETQYF.

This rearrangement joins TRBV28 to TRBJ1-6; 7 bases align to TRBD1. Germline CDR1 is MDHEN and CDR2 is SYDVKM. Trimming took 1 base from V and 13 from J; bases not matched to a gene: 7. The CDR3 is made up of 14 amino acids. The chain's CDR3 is CASSLSAGGGPLHF. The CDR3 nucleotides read TGTGCCAGCAGTTTATCCGCAGGGGGGGGGCCCCTCCACTTT.

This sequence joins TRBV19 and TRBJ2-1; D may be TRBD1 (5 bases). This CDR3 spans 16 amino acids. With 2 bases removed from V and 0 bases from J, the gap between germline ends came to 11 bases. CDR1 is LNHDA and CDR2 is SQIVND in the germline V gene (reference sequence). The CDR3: CASSIRGGTSYNEQFF. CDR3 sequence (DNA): TGTGCCAGTAGTATAAGGGGCGGAACCTCCTACAATGAGCAGTTCTTC.

In nucleotides, the CDR3 is TGTGCCAGTAGGCCCGACAGGGGGTATGGCTACACCTTC. As protein: CASRPDRGYGYTF. This chain connects TRBV19 to TRBJ1-2, with 9 bases identical to TRBD1. This CDR3 is built from 13 residues. The V gene's germline CDR1 is LNHDA and CDR2 SQIVND (reference sequence). V shed 6 bases and J 5 bases; nucleotides not matched to a gene: 4.

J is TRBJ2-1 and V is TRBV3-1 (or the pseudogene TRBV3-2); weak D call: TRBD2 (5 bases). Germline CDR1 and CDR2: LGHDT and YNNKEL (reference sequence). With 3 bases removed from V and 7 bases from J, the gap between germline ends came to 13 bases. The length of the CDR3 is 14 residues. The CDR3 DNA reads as TGTGCCAGCAGCCACGCGGTGCGGGCTAATGAGCAGTTCTTC. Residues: CASSHAVRANEQFF.

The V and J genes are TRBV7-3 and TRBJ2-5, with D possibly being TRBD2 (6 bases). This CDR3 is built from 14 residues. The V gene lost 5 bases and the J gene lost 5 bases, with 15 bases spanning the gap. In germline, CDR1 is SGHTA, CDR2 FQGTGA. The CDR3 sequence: CASSIGGGQETQYF. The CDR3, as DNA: TGTGCCAGCAGCATTGGCGGAGGGCAGGAGACCCAGTACTTC.

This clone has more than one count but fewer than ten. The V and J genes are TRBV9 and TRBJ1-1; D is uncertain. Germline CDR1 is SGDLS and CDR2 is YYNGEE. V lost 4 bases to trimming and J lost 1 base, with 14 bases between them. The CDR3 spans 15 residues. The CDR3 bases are TGTGCCAGCAGCCCTCGGGAGCGGAGGAACACTGAAGCTTTCTTT. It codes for CASSPRERRNTEAFF.

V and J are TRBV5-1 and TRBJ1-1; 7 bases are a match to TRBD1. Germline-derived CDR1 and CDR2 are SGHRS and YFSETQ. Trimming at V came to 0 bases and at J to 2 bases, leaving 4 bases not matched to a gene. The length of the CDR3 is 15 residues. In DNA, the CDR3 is TGCGCCAGCAGCTTGGATGCAGGGGGAAACACTGAAGCTTTCTTT. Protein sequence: CASSLDAGGNTEAFF.

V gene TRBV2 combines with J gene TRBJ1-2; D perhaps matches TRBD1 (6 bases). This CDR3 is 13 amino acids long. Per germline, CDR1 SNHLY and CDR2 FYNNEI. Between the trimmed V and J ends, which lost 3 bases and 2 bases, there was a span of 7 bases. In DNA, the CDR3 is TGTGCCAGCAGTGATACAGGGAACTATGGCTACACCTTC. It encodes CASSDTGNYGYTF.

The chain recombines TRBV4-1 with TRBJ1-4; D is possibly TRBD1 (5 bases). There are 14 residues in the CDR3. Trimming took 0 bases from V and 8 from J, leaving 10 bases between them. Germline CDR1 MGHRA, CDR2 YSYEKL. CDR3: CASSQDQRGEKLFF. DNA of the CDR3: TGCGCCAGCAGCCAAGATCAACGGGGCGAAAAACTGTTTTTT.

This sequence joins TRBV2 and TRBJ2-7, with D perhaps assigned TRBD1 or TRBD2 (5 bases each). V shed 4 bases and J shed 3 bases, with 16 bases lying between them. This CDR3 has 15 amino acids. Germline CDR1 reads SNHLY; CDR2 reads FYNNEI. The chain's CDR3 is CASSVNRDPYYEQYF. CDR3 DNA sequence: TGTGCCAGCAGTGTAAATAGGGACCCATACTACGAGCAGTACTTC.

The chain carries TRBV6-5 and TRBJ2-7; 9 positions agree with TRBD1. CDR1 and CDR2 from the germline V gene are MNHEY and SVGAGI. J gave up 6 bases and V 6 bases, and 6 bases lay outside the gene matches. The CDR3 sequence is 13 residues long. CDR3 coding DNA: TGTGCCAGCAGCACCGGGACAGGGCTCGAGCAGTACTTC. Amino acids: CASSTGTGLEQYF.

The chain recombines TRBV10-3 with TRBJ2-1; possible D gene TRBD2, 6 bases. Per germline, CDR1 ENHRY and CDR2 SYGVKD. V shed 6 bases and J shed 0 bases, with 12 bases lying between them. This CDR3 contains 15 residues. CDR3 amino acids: CAISRTKTSYNEQFF. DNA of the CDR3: TGTGCCATCAGCCGGACTAAGACCTCCTACAATGAGCAGTTCTTC.

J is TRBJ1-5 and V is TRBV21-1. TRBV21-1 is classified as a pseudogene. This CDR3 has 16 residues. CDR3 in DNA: TGTGCCAGCAGCAAAGTCGGGGAGAACTCAAATCAGCCCCAGCATTTT. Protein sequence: CASSKVGENSNQPQHF.

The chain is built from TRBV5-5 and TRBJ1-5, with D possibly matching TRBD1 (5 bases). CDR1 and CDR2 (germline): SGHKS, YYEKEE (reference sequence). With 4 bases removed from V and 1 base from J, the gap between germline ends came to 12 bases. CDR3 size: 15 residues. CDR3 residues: CASSTTGFSNQPQHF. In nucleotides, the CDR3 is TGTGCCAGCAGCACCACAGGCTTCAGCAATCAGCCCCAGCATTTT.

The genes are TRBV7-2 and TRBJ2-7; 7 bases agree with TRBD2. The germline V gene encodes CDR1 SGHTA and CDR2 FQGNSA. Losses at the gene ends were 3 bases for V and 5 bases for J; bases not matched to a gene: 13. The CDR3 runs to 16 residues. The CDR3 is CASSFPQGGPPHEQYF. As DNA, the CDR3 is TGTGCCAGCAGCTTCCCTCAGGGAGGGCCCCCCCACGAGCAGTACTTC.

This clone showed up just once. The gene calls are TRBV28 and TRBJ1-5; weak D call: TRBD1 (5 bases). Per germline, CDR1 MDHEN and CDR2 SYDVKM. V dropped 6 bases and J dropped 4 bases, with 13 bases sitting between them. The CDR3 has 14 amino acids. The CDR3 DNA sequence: TGTGCCAGCAGGGACCGACAGAATAATCAGCCCCAGCATTTT. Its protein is CASRDRQNNQPQHF.

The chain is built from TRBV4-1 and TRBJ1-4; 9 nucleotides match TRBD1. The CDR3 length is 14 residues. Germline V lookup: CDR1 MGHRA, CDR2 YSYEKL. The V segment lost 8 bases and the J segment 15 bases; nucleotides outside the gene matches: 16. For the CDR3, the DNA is TGCGCCAGCCGCGAGACAGGGGGGATCGGAAGAATGTTTTTT. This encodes CASRETGGIGRMFF.

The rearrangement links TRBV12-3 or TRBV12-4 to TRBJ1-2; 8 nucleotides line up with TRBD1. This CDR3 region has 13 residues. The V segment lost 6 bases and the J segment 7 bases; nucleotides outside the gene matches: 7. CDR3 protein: CASSPDRDAGYTF. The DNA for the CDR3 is TGTGCCAGCAGCCCGGACAGGGACGCTGGCTACACCTTC.

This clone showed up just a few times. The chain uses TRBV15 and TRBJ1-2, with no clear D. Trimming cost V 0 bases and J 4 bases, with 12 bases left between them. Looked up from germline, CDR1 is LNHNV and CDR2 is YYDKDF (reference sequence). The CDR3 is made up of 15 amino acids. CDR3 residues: CATSRDLEVSYGYTF. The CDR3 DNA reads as TGTGCCACCAGCAGAGATCTAGAGGTGTCCTATGGCTACACCTTC.